The clone carrying this T cell receptor (beta chain) was counted between two and nine times. Its specificity is not known. The data originate from a study of blood T cells in healthy people across ages. Through a sample-barcoded 5' primer and a J-beta primer mix, a second PCR was run for 7 to 11 cycles. TCRdb itself ran the 5' RACE reads through MiXCR, one entry per CDR3 protein. The profile covers about 1,000,000 distinct CDR3 sequences, with around 43% appearing a single time and 18% taken by the ten largest. Study-level findings and limits: Expanded clonotype shifts may have been confounded, as the donors had an unknown CMV status.

This CDR3 is built from 19 residues. Germline V gene data show CDR1 as MNHEY and CDR2 as SVGEGT. After removal of 4 bases from V and 2 bases from J, the junction contained 17 bases not matched to a gene. Input material: blood. The source of this sequence is a woman aged 55-75 years in good health. V is TRBV6-2 or TRBV6-3 and J is TRBJ2-7, with 10 positions matching TRBD1. CDR3 in amino acids: CASSSPPRRGTGVTYEQYF. CDR3 nucleotides: TGTGCCAGCAGTTCTCCCCCACGTCGGGGGACAGGGGTCACCTACGAGCAGTACTTC.